This paragraph reports one T cell receptor (beta chain). This table comes from immunoSEQ multiplex PCR, and its TCRdb copy is limited to in-frame clones, with some not included. The sample yields 34,000 or so clones, less than 95% seen once. The data were taken from a study of T cell changes during pregnancy in multiple sclerosis. V was clipped by 0 bases and J by 4 bases; unmatched bases: 5. The CDR3 loop spans 16 amino acids. Germline V gives CDR1 MGHRA, CDR2 YSYEKL. The V gene is TRBV4-1, the J gene TRBJ2-5, with 10 bases identical to TRBD2. The receptor was isolated from a female donor with multiple sclerosis, enrolled in a pregnancy study. The source material was CD8+ T cells from peripheral blood mononuclear cells, sampled before pregnancy. CDR3 nucleotide sequence: TGCGCCAGCAGCCAAGAACCAGCGGGGGGGCTAGAGACCCAGTACTTC. Encoded protein: CASSQEPAGGLETQYF.